The rows below give T cell receptor beta chains drawn from one sample of a study of preoperative IRX-2 immunotherapy in early breast cancer. TCRdb's copy holds only in-frame clones and misses some; the assay was immunoSEQ multiplex PCR. The sample consists of under 45,000 clones, about 95% of them appearing once. Sample: tumor tissue, taken after IRX-2 immunotherapy. Receptor source: a human donor with breast cancer. The CDR3 runs from the conserved cysteine through the conserved F or W. Fields, in order: clone size, V gene, D gene, J gene, CDR3 DNA, CDR3 protein. The D gene is left open where the match is weak. Size is stated for part of the rows, as once, few or many counts, or as a class when the clone is expanded.

abundance: once
v_gene: TRBV7-2
d_gene: .
j_gene: TRBJ2-7
CDR3nt: TGTGCCAGCAGCTTAGCGGGACACGGTCCCTACGAGCAGTACTTC
CDR3aa: CASSLAGHGPYEQYF

abundance: .
v_gene: TRBV11-3
d_gene: .
j_gene: TRBJ2-7
CDR3nt: TGTGCCAGCAGCGTAGGCCCCTACGAGCAGTACTTC
CDR3aa: CASSVGPYEQYF

abundance: .
v_gene: TRBV7-2
d_gene: .
j_gene: TRBJ1-3
CDR3nt: TGTGCCAGCAGCTATCAGGGCGTTTCGGGAAACACCATATATTTT
CDR3aa: CASSYQGVSGNTIYF

abundance: .
v_gene: TRBV28
d_gene: TRBD1
j_gene: TRBJ1-6
CDR3nt: TGTGCCAGCTGGGGGGCCGGGACAGGGGTTTCACCCCTCCACTTT
CDR3aa: CASWGAGTGVSPLHF

abundance: .
v_gene: TRBV6-5
d_gene: TRBD1
j_gene: TRBJ2-3
CDR3nt: TGTGCCAGCAGGGCCAGGGGGACCAGCACAGATACGCAGTATTTT
CDR3aa: CASRARGTSTDTQYF

abundance: .
v_gene: TRBV4-2
d_gene: .
j_gene: TRBJ2-3
CDR3nt: TGTGCCAGCAGCCAAACTGAAGGTAGCGGAAACACAGATACGCAGTATTTT
CDR3aa: CASSQTEGSGNTDTQYF

abundance: .
v_gene: TRBV7-3
d_gene: .
j_gene: TRBJ2-7
CDR3nt: TGTGCCAGCAGCCCGACGACCGGGACACCTCACGAGCAGTACTTC
CDR3aa: CASSPTTGTPHEQYF

abundance: .
v_gene: TRBV30
d_gene: .
j_gene: TRBJ1-2
CDR3nt: TGTGCCTGGAGGGCAGCCTCTAACTATGGCTACACCTTC
CDR3aa: CAWRAASNYGYTF

abundance: .
v_gene: TRBV9
d_gene: .
j_gene: TRBJ2-2
CDR3nt: TGTGCCAGCAGCCTCCACAACACCGGGGAGCTGTTTTTT
CDR3aa: CASSLHNTGELFF

abundance: .
v_gene: TRBV28
d_gene: .
j_gene: TRBJ2-7
CDR3nt: TGTGCCAGCAGTTCCAACCCGGCCTACGAGCAGTACTTC
CDR3aa: CASSSNPAYEQYF

abundance: once
v_gene: TRBV7-2
d_gene: .
j_gene: TRBJ2-3
CDR3nt: TGTGCCAGCCGCCCTGGTGGGGGCAGAGCTAGCACAGATACGCAGTATTTT
CDR3aa: CASRPGGGRASTDTQYF

abundance: .
v_gene: TRBV7-2
d_gene: TRBD2
j_gene: TRBJ2-1
CDR3nt: TGTGCCAGCAGCTACAGACTGGGGGGGTTTGGCGAGCAGTTCTTC
CDR3aa: CASSYRLGGFGEQFF

abundance: .
v_gene: TRBV28
d_gene: TRBD1
j_gene: TRBJ2-7
CDR3nt: TGTGCCAGCTCAGGGGGTCACTTATACGAGCAGTACTTC
CDR3aa: CASSGGHLYEQYF